Detailed here is one T cell receptor (beta chain). There is no known antigen for this receptor. No much larger clonotype is one base removed from it; base qualities were not supplied. This sample is drawn from a study of blood T cell repertoires in COVID-19 (TCRdb year 2020). General notes on the study: Collaborator samples came from the United States, Italy and Spain and covered acute and convalescent phases of COVID-19. The repertoires were released in a freely available public database intended as a resource for research on the immune response to SARS-CoV-2. Sample metadata almost always included a de-identified subject ID, COVID-19 status, age in years and sex. Samples were obtained from the ongoing ImmuneRACE study (first 160 participants) and from 1,254 subjects provided by 6 global collaborators. Where available, HLA class I and class II types were obtained from metadata supplied by the sample provider rather than from assay-based typing. Subjects who had been exposed to COVID-19, were actively infected with it, or had recovered from it provided the deeply sampled blood TCRbeta repertoires that made up the dataset. The prospective study material was composed of cDNA or gDNA derived from T cells, B-cell-depleted T cells, or PBMCs.

The immunoSEQ Assay, a bias-controlled multiplex PCR, was used to amplify TCRbeta CDR3 regions from genomic DNA. Turning to the authors' computational methods: The number of nucleated cells in each sample was estimated by amplification of reference gene primers within the assay. To quantify the absolute abundance of each unique TCRbeta CDR3 rearrangement, sequence reads were collapsed and filtered. Productive Simpson clonality was computed per sample as the square root of Simpson's diversity index over productive rearrangements. Not all clones reach the TCRdb copy of this immuneACCESS table, which keeps in-frame sequences only. Checked studies attribute under half of the gap to unresolved V genes and leave the rest unexplained. V and J calls and clone size are copied from that table; D and trimming were computed from the DNA. The table for this sample lists 200,000 or so clones; roughly four fifths of them were counted only once. The ten largest account for approximately 2.9% of the sample.

Beyond this particular receptor, the publication reports: The amount of clinical and demographic metadata varied by source and participant and was provided uncurated.

Another Seattle source contributed samples from volunteer blood donors who had recovered from COVID-19. The collaborating institutions used their own protocols to collect whole blood in K2EDTA tubes. For TCRbeta analysis, collaborators shipped samples as frozen whole blood, isolated PBMCs, or DNA extracted from either of those sample types. Sequencing was carried out using peripheral blood. This clonotype was obtained from a woman aged 30 to 39 who had recovered from COVID-19.

The CDR3 amino acid sequence is: CASRSTGGETEAFF. The DNA is TGTGCCAGCAGATCGACAGGGGGCGAAACTGAAGCTTTCTTT. In this chain, TRBV6-5 is recombined with TRBJ1-1, with TRBD1 matching 10 junction bases. Based on the germline V gene, the CDR1 and CDR2 sequences are MNHEY and SVGAGI. The CDR3 goes from the cysteine to the phenylalanine over 14 residues. The CDR3 DNA has 42 bases and is translated from base 1. V is pruned by 6 bases and J by 5 bases, leaving 6 bases of the junction without a gene match.